This entry lists 15 T cell receptor beta chains sequenced from one sample in a study of blood T cells in healthy people across ages. A second PCR of about 7 to 12 cycles used a sample-barcoded 5' primer and a J-beta primer mix. Each CDR3 protein gets one entry after TCRdb re-called the 5' RACE reads with MiXCR. The table lists approximately 1.5 million distinct CDR3 sequences, 34% of them singletons. Specimen: blood. These receptors came from a woman aged 25 to 39 in good health.

The chain recombines TRBV7-2 with TRBJ2-1, with 7 bases identical to TRBD2. With 3 bases clipped from V and 3 bases from J, the junction kept 2 bases outside the gene matches. Germline V gene data show CDR1 as SGHTA and CDR2 as FQGNSA. The CDR3 runs to 14 residues. The DNA for the CDR3 is TGTGCCAGCAGCTTGCAGCGGGACTACAATGAGCAGTTCTTC. It specifies CASSLQRDYNEQFF.

This clonotype was recorded at least ten times. The V gene is TRBV20-1, the J gene TRBJ2-3; 12 nucleotides match TRBD2. The junction had 5 bases not matched to a gene; V was cut back by 7 bases and J by 3 bases. This CDR3 comprises 14 residues. CDR1 is DFQATT, CDR2 SNEGSKA, per germline (reference sequence). DNA of the CDR3: TGCAGTGGTGCTAGCGGGAGGGAGACAGATACGCAGTATTTT. It codes for CSGASGRETDTQYF.

This clonotype showed up just a few times. V is TRBV4-1 and J is TRBJ2-5; 8 nucleotides match TRBD1. With V trimmed by 1 base and J by 0 bases, 13 bases remained unmatched. The CDR3 is made up of 19 amino acids. CDR1 is MGHRA and CDR2 is YSYEKL in the germline V gene. In DNA, the CDR3 is TGCGCCAGCAGCCAAGGAGGGGCAGGGGGCGTCGCTGACCAAGAGACCCAGTACTTC. It specifies CASSQGGAGGVADQETQYF.

This clonotype was seen a few times. V is TRBV30 and J is TRBJ2-7, with D perhaps assigned TRBD1 or TRBD2 (5 bases each). Germline CDR1 reads GTSNPN; CDR2 reads SVGIG (reference sequence). This CDR3 spans 13 amino acids. V shed 0 bases and J shed 0 bases, with 6 bases lying between them. CDR3 nucleotide sequence: TGTGCCTGGAGTGTTGGGGGCTCCTACGAGCAGTACTTC. Translating gives CAWSVGGSYEQYF.

This clonotype showed up just a few times. The chain has TRBV25-1 and TRBJ2-5; D could derive from TRBD1 or TRBD2 (5 bases each). The CDR3 spans 14 residues. Germline CDR1 MGHDK, CDR2 SYGVNS. The germline V and J ends were trimmed by 6 bases and 5 bases, with 16 bases remaining between them. The CDR3 region is CASSSGDLRETQYF. CDR3 coding DNA: TGTGCCAGCAGCTCTGGGGACCTGAGGGAGACCCAGTACTTC.

The chain joins TRBV12-3 or TRBV12-4 to TRBJ2-4; no reliable D call. The CDR3 is 15 amino acids. Deletions cut 3 bases from V and 0 bases from J, with 9 bases between. CDR3 sequence (DNA): TGTGCCAGCAGTTTTGGAGCACTAGCCAAAAACATTCAGTACTTC. Its protein product is CASSFGALAKNIQYF.

This clonotype has only one observation. The chain joins TRBV20-1 to TRBJ2-7; D perhaps matches TRBD2 (5 bases). Germline V gene lookup returns CDR1 DFQATT and CDR2 SNEGSKA (reference sequence). Trimming took off 6 bases at V and 9 bases at J, with 15 bases between the two ends. The CDR3 spans 11 residues. The CDR3 here is CSASGGGGQYF. The CDR3 nucleotides read TGCAGTGCCAGCGGAGGTGGAGGGCAGTACTTC.

This chain links TRBV7-6 with TRBJ2-3, with D maybe TRBD2 (5 bases). The CDR3 has 15 amino acids. Germline values: CDR1 SGHVS, CDR2 FNYEAQ. The V end was cut by 0 bases, the J end by 1 base, with 8 bases between. CDR3 DNA: TGTGCCAGCAGCTTAGCTAGCGTAGGCACAGATACGCAGTATTTT. Residues: CASSLASVGTDTQYF.

This chain connects TRBV4-2 to TRBJ2-7; D might be TRBD1 or TRBD2, each matching 6 bases. Germline V lookup: CDR1 LGHNA, CDR2 YNFKEQ. With 4 bases removed from V and 10 bases from J, the gap between germline ends came to 20 bases. This CDR3 region has 14 residues. In DNA, the CDR3 is TGTGCCAGCAGCCTGGGGCCCTCAGGGGAGGCCCAGTACTTC. Its translation is CASSLGPSGEAQYF.

This rearrangement joins TRBV18 to TRBJ2-7; 10 bases align to TRBD1. The V gene's germline CDR1 is KGHSH and CDR2 LQKENI. This CDR3 spans 16 amino acids. V trimming: 0 bases; J trimming: 0 bases; junction bases outside the gene matches: 2. The CDR3 spells CASSPPGQGLSYEQYF. The CDR3 region has the DNA TGTGCCAGCTCACCACCGGGACAGGGGCTCTCCTACGAGCAGTACTTC.

The J gene is TRBJ1-2, the V gene TRBV20-1; TRBD1 might be the D (5 bases). Looked up from germline, CDR1 is DFQATT and CDR2 is SNEGSKA (reference sequence). The CDR3 spans 15 residues. Trimming took off 0 bases at V and 5 bases at J, with 16 bases between the two ends. This chain's CDR3 is CSARDLTREDYGYTF. The CDR3 nucleotides read TGCAGTGCTAGAGATCTAACCAGGGAGGATTATGGCTACACCTTC.

The genes are TRBV5-8 and TRBJ2-3; 10 nucleotides line up with TRBD2. Per the germline V gene, CDR1 is SGHTS and CDR2 is YDEGEE. V lost 3 bases and J lost 1; bases outside the gene matches: 5. The CDR3 runs 16 residues. The CDR3 region is CASSSDGTSGTDTQYF. CDR3 in DNA: TGTGCCAGCAGCTCGGATGGGACTAGCGGCACAGATACGCAGTATTTT.

This sequence joins TRBV20-1 and TRBJ1-2; D gene unclear. Between the trimmed V and J ends, which lost 3 bases and 0 bases, there was a span of 11 bases. Looked up from germline, CDR1 is DFQATT and CDR2 is SNEGSKA (reference sequence). There are 14 residues in the CDR3. DNA for the CDR3: TGCAGTGCTAGTTCGGCGGGAACTAACTATGGCTACACCTTC. This translates into CSASSAGTNYGYTF.

This clonotype was seen a few times. The chain joins TRBV20-1 to TRBJ2-7, with 8 nucleotides matching TRBD2. Per the germline V gene, CDR1 is DFQATT and CDR2 is SNEGSKA (reference sequence). This CDR3 has 15 residues. The trim removed 5 bases at V and 0 bases at J, leaving 9 bases unmatched. The CDR3 sequence: CSAPSRLAGSYEQYF. DNA for the CDR3: TGCAGTGCTCCTTCGCGGCTAGCGGGCTCCTACGAGCAGTACTTC.

The V gene is TRBV6-1, the J gene TRBJ2-3; D may match TRBD1 or TRBD2 (5 bases each). Germline CDR1 MNHNS, CDR2 SASEGT. Between the trimmed V and J ends, which lost 4 bases and 11 bases, there was a span of 22 bases. There are 15 residues in the CDR3. Here the CDR3 reads CASSALGLDTDMQYF. The CDR3 DNA follows: TGTGCCAGCAGTGCCCTAGGACTGGACACAGACATGCAGTATTTT.